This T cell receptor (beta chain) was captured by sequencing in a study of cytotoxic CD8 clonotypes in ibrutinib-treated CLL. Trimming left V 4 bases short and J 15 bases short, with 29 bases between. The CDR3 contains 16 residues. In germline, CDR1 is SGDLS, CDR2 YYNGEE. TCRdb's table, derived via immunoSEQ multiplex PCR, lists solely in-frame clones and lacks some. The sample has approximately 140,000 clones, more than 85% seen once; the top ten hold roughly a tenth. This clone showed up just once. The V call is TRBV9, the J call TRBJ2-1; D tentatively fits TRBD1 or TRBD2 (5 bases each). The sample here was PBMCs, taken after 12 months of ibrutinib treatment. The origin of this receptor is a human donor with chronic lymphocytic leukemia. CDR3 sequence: CASSWGPEGLGEAGFF. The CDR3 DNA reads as TGTGCCAGCAGCTGGGGCCCCGAAGGGTTGGGAGAGGCCGGGTTCTTC.